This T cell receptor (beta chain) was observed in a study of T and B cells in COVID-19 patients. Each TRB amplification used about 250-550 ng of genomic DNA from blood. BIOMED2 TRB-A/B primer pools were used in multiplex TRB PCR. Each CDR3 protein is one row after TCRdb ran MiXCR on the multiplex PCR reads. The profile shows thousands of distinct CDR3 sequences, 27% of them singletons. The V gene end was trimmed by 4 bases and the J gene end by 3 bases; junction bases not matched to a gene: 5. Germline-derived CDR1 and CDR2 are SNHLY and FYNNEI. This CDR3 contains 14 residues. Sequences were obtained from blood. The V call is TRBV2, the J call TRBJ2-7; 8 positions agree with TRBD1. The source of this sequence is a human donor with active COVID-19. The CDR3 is CASSADRDLYEQYF. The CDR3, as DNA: TGTGCCAGCAGTGCGGACAGGGATCTCTACGAGCAGTACTTC.